The 13 T cell receptor beta chains below were found in one sample sequenced in a study of blood T cell repertoires in COVID-19. Measured with immunoSEQ multiplex PCR; TCRdb has only the in-frame clones, and not every one. The sample lists 50,000 to 60,000 clones, roughly 80% occurring once. The sample taken for sequencing was peripheral blood. These receptors were collected from a human donor in a cohort sampled during active or convalescent COVID-19.

This chain joins TRBV28 and TRBJ2-5; 8 positions match TRBD1. The V and J ends lost 1 base and 5 bases, in that order; junction bases with no gene match: 6. This CDR3 has 15 amino acids. The germline gives CDR1 MDHEN, CDR2 SYDVKM. The CDR3 DNA sequence: TGTGCCAGCAGTTTATTGACAGGGGTCGGGGAGACCCAGTACTTC. Translation: CASSLLTGVGETQYF.

This clone was picked up one time. The J gene is TRBJ2-5, the V gene TRBV19; D is unresolved. Between the trimmed V and J ends, which lost 1 base and 1 base, there was a span of 7 bases. This CDR3 has 14 amino acids. The V gene's germline CDR1 is LNHDA and CDR2 SQIVND (reference sequence). The CDR3 loop reads CASSIGAAQETQYF. DNA for the CDR3: TGTGCCAGTAGTATAGGGGCAGCCCAAGAGACCCAGTACTTC. Full variable domain (remainder filled in from reference TRBV19 and TRBJ2-5): DGGITQSPKYLFRKEGQNVTLSCEQNLNHDAMYWYRQDPGQGLRLIYYSQIVNDFQKGDIAEGYSVSREKKESFPLTVTSAQKNPTAFYLCASSIGAAQETQYFGPGTRLLVL.

This rearrangement joins TRBV9 to TRBJ2-7; D uncertain. The CDR3 is made up of 14 amino acids. Looked up from germline, CDR1 is SGDLS and CDR2 is YYNGEE. Trimming pared 0 bases from V and 1 base from J, leaving 8 bases between. In nucleotides, the CDR3 is TGTGCCAGCAGCGTAGGGCCGGGTTCCTACGAGCAGTACTTC. Residues: CASSVGPGSYEQYF.

In this sample, this clone turned up once. CDR3 loop: CASSSSVPGYTF. As DNA, the CDR3 is TGCGCCAGCAGCAGCAGCGTTCCTGGCTACACCTTC. The chain has TRBV5-1 and TRBJ1-2; D call uncertain. The V and J ends lost 4 bases and 7 bases respectively, with 11 bases between them. There are 12 residues in the CDR3. Germline loops: CDR1 SGHRS, CDR2 YFSETQ.

The V and J genes are TRBV7-9 and TRBJ1-1; 8 bases map to TRBD1. V dropped 0 bases and J dropped 4; count of bases not matched to a gene: 1. This CDR3 is built from 14 residues. Per germline, CDR1 SEHNR and CDR2 FQNEAQ (reference sequence). DNA of the CDR3: TGTGCCAGCAGCTTAGCAGACAGGGGCACTGAAGCTTTCTTT. Translated, it gives CASSLADRGTEAFF.

The chain is built from TRBV7-2 and TRBJ2-1, with a tentative D call TRBD1 (5 bases). CDR1 is SGHTA and CDR2 is FQGNSA in the germline V gene. CDR3 length: 12 amino acids. V shed 7 bases and J shed 7 bases, with 11 bases lying between them. CDR3 sequence reads: CASTFPGNEQFF. The CDR3 DNA is TGTGCCAGCACCTTCCCAGGGAATGAGCAGTTCTTC.

This chain uses TRBV18 with TRBJ1-1, with D unclear. The CDR3 has 14 residues. V lost 4 bases, J lost 7 bases, and 16 bases lay in between. Looked up from germline, CDR1 is KGHSH and CDR2 is LQKENI. CDR3 nucleotide sequence: TGTGCCAGCTCACTAGAAGAGGGCAAGGGTGAAGCTTTCTTT. Translating it yields CASSLEEGKGEAFF.

This clone occurred once. The chain carries TRBV12-3 or TRBV12-4 and TRBJ1-4; D is uncertain. V was shortened by 6 bases and J by 5 bases, with 10 bases between the two germline ends. The CDR3 totals 13 residues. The CDR3 DNA sequence: TGTGCCAGCAGCCTCCGGGAGAATGAAAAACTGTTTTTT. Protein: CASSLRENEKLFF.

The chain is built from TRBV20-1 and TRBJ2-3, with D hard to call. V lost 6 bases to trimming and J lost 4 bases, with 8 bases between them. The CDR3 contains 11 residues. Per germline, CDR1 DFQATT and CDR2 SNEGSKA (reference sequence). CDR3 DNA: TGCAGTGCAGTAGGAGCAGATACGCAGTATTTT. Its protein is CSAVGADTQYF.

The CDR3 sequence is CASSSTPGQGLTPGNTIYF. Here the CDR3 DNA reads TGTGCCAGCAGTTCCACGCCCGGCCAGGGTCTAACCCCTGGAAACACCATATATTTT. This chain connects TRBV27 to TRBJ1-3; a possible D gene is TRBD1 (5 bases). This CDR3 has 19 amino acids. Germline V lookup: CDR1 MNHEY, CDR2 SMNVEV (reference sequence). Trimming took 4 bases from V and 2 from J, leaving 24 bases between them.

The chain joins TRBV24-1 to TRBJ1-2, with unresolved D. The CDR3 length is 12 residues. Per the germline V gene, CDR1 is KGHDR and CDR2 is SFDVKD. Deletions cut 2 bases from V and 4 bases from J, with 4 bases between. CDR3 loop: CATSDSGYGYTF. CDR3 nucleotides: TGTGCCACCAGTGATTCCGGCTATGGCTACACCTTC.

CDR3 region: CASSFGTVWSEQYF. In DNA, the CDR3 is TGTGCCAGCAGCTTCGGGACTGTTTGGTCCGAGCAGTACTTC. The chain carries TRBV7-8 and TRBJ2-7; maybe TRBD2 (6 bases). V shed 3 bases and J shed 6 bases, with 15 bases lying between them. Germline V gene sequence: CDR1 SGHVS, CDR2 FQNEAQ. The CDR3 is made up of 14 amino acids.

This chain joins TRBV11-2 and TRBJ1-1, with D unclear. The CDR3 is 14 amino acids. Deletions cut 6 bases from V and 3 bases from J, with 14 bases between. CDR1 is SGHAT and CDR2 is FQNNGV in the germline V gene. Here the CDR3 DNA reads TGTGCCAGCAGTTCTTTAACAGCCGACACTGAAGCTTTCTTT. Protein: CASSSLTADTEAFF. Full variable domain (missing parts from reference TRBV11-2 and TRBJ1-1): EAGVAQSPRYKIIEKRQSVAFWCNPISGHATLYWYQQILGQGPKLLIQFQNNGVVDDSQLPKDRFSAERLKGVDSTLKIQPAKLEDSAVYLCASSSLTADTEAFFGQGTRLTVV.